The entry below describes one TCR beta chain. Its antigen remains unidentified. Data came from immunoSEQ multiplex PCR; TCRdb stores just in-frame clones and leaves some out. The table shows over 8,500 clones, with around 87% occurring only once. This sample was included in a study of PD-1 blockade in classical Hodgkin lymphoma. Broader study findings: At C4D1, TCR diversity had climbed significantly for CD4+ cells, though not for CD8+ cells. Relative to healthy donors, newly diagnosed patients reportedly had lower baseline TCR diversity, which was reported as lower still in relapsed/refractory patients. Newly diagnosed and completely responding patients shared comparable baseline diversity.

CDR3 size: 19 residues. The trim removed 0 bases at V and 2 bases at J, leaving 10 bases unmatched. Germline assignment: CDR1 SGHAT and CDR2 FQNNGV. Described time point: cycle 4 day 1 (C4D1), after 6 weeks of nivolumab. Every single patient, without exception, relapsed after autologous stem cell transplantation, and brentuximab vedotin exposure varied. The V and J genes are TRBV11-2 and TRBJ2-2, with 9 nucleotides matching TRBD2. The specimen comprised peripheral blood mononuclear cells (PBMCs), sampled before the fourth cycle of nivolumab. The clonotype comes from a human donor with classical Hodgkin lymphoma. This CDR3 reads CASSLEHFLAGVNTGELFF. The DNA for the CDR3 is TGTGCCAGCAGCTTAGAGCATTTTTTAGCGGGGGTAAACACCGGGGAGCTGTTTTTT.